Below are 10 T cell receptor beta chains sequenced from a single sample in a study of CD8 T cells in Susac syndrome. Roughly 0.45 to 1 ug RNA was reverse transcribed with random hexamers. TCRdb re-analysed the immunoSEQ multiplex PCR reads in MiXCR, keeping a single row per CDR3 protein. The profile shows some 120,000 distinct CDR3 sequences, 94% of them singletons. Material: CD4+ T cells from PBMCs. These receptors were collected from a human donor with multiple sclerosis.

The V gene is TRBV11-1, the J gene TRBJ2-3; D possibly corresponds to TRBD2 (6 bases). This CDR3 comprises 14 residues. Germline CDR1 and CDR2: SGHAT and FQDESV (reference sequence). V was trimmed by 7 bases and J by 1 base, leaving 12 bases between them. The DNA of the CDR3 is TGTGCCAGCACCCCCTGGGGGGGCACAGATACGCAGTATTTT. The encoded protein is CASTPWGGTDTQYF.

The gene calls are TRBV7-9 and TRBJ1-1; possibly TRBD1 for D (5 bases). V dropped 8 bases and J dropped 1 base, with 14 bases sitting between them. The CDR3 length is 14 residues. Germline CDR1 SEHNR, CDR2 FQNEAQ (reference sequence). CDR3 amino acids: CASWEWGSNTEAFF. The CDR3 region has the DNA TGTGCCAGCTGGGAATGGGGCTCGAACACTGAAGCTTTCTTT.

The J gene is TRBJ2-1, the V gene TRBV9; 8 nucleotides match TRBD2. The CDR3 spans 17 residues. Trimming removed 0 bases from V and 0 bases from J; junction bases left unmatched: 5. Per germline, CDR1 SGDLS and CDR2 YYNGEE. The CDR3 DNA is TGTGCCAGCAGCGTAGGAGTAGCGGGGAGCTCCTACAATGAGCAGTTCTTC. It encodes CASSVGVAGSSYNEQFF. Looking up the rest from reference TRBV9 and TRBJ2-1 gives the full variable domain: DSGVTQTPKHLITATGQRVTLRCSPRSGDLSVYWYQQSLDQGLQFLIQYYNGEERAKGNILERFSAQQFPDLHSELNLSSLELGDSALYFCASSVGVAGSSYNEQFFGPGTRLTVL.

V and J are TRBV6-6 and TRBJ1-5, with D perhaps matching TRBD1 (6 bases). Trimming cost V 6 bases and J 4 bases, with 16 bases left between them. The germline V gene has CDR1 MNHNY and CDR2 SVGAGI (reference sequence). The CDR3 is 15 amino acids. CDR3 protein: CASSRQAGENQPQHF. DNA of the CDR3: TGTGCCAGCAGCCGACAGGCCGGGGAAAATCAGCCCCAGCATTTT.

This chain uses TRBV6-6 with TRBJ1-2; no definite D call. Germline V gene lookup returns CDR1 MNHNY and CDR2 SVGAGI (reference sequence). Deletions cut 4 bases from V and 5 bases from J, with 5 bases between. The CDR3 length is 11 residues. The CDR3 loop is CASSSQYGYTF. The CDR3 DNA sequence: TGTGCCAGCAGTTCTCAATATGGCTACACCTTC.

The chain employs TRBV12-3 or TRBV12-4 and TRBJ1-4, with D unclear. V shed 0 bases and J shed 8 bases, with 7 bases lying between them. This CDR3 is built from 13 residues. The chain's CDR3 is CASSLATKEKLFF. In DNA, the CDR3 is TGTGCCAGCAGTTTAGCCACCAAGGAAAAACTGTTTTTT.

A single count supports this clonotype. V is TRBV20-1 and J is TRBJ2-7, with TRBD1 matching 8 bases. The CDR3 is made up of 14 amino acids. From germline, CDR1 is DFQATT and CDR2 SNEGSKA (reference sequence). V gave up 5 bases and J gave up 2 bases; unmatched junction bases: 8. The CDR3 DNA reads TGCAGTGCTTCTGGACAGGGCTTAGCCTACGAGCAGTACTTC. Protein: CSASGQGLAYEQYF.

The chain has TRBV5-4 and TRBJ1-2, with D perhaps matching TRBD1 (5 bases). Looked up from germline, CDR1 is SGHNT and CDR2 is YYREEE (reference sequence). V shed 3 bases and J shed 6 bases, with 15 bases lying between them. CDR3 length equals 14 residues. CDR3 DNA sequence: TGTGCCAGCAGCTCCTCTTGGGGGACTAATGGCTACACCTTC. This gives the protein CASSSSWGTNGYTF.

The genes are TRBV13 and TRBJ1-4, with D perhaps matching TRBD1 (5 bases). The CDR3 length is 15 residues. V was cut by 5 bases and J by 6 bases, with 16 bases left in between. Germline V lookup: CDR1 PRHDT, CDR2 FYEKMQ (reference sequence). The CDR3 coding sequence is TGTGCCAGCAGCACTCGGGGGGGTGGCGATGAAAAACTGTTTTTT. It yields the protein CASSTRGGGDEKLFF. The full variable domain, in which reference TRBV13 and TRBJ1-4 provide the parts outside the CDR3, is AAGVIQSPRHLIKEKRETATLKCYPIPRHDTVYWYQQGPGQDPQFLISFYEKMQSDKGSIPDRFSAQQFSDYHSELNMSSLELGDSALYFCASSTRGGGDEKLFFGSGTQLSVL.

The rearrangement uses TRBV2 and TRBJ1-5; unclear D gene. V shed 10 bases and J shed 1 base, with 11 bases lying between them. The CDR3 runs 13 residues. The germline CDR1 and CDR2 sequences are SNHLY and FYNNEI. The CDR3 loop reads CATKGGSNQPQHF. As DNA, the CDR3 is TGTGCCACCAAAGGAGGGAGCAATCAGCCCCAGCATTTT.